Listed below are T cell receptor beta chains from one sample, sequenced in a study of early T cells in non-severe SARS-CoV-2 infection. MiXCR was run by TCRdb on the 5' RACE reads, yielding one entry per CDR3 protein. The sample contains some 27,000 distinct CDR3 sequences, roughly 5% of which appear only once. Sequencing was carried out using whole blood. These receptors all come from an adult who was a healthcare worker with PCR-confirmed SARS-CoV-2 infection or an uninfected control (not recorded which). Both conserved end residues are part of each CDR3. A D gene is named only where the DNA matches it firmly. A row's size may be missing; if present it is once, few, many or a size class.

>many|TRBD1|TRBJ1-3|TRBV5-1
CASSVTGISGNTIYF
TGCGCCAGCAGCGTGACAGGGATCTCTGGAAACACCATATATTTT
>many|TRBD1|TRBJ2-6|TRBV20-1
CSARDTAGGSPGANVLTF
TGCAGTGCTAGAGATACGGCAGGGGGTTCCCCTGGGGCCAACGTCCTGACTTTC
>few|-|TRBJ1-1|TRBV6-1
CASSGGRTEAFF
TGTGCCAGCAGCGGGGGAAGAACTGAAGCTTTCTTT
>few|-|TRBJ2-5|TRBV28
CASSMTATQETQYF
TGTGCCAGCAGTATGACAGCTACCCAAGAGACCCAGTACTTC
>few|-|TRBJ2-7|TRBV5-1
CASSPGQYYEQYF
TGCGCCAGCAGCCCCGGGCAGTACTACGAGCAGTACTTC
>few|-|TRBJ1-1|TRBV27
CASSLYYSEARATEAFF
TGTGCCAGCAGTTTATATTACTCCGAGGCCCGGGCCACTGAAGCTTTCTTT
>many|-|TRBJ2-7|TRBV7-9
CASSFPGRSNYEQYF
TGTGCCAGCAGCTTTCCGGGACGGAGTAACTACGAGCAGTACTTC
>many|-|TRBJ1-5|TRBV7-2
CASSPFDQPQHF
TGTGCCAGCAGCCCCTTTGACCAGCCCCAGCATTTT
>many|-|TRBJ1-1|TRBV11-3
CASTKRGQNTEAFF
TGTGCCAGCACGAAACGGGGGCAGAACACTGAAGCTTTCTTT
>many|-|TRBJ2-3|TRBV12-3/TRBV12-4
CASSRMFRTVSPTDTQYF
TGTGCCAGCAGTAGGATGTTCCGGACAGTGTCTCCCACAGATACGCAGTATTTT
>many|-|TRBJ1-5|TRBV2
CASSEPYQPQHF
TGTGCCAGCAGTGAACCGTATCAGCCCCAGCATTTT
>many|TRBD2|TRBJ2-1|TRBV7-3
CASSHVAGRSFNEQFF
TGTGCCAGCAGCCATGTAGCGGGGAGGAGTTTCAATGAGCAGTTCTTC
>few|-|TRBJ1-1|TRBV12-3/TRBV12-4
CASRRDKGSEAFF
TGTGCCAGCAGGCGGGACAAAGGGTCTGAAGCTTTCTTT
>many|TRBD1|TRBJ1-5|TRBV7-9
CASSFDTGGNQPQHF
TGTGCCAGCAGCTTTGATACAGGGGGCAATCAGCCCCAGCATTTT
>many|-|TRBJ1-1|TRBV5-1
CASSQTPDSGTEAFF
TGCGCCAGCAGCCAGACCCCCGACAGTGGGACTGAAGCTTTCTTT
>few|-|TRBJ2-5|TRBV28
CASSQAGVKETQYF
TGTGCCAGCAGTCAGGCAGGCGTAAAAGAGACCCAGTACTTC
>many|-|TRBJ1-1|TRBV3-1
CASSLLGTEAFF
TGTGCCAGCAGCCTTCTGGGCACCGAAGCTTTCTTT
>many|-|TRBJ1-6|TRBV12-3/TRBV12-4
CASSLFSGSPLHF
TGTGCCAGCAGTTTATTTTCGGGTTCACCCCTCCACTTT
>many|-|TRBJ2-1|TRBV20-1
CSAGLSGDYNEQFF
TGCAGTGCTGGCTTAAGCGGAGACTACAATGAGCAGTTCTTC
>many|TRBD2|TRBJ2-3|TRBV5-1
CASSLQAGSTDTQYF
TGCGCCAGCAGCCTCCAAGCGGGAAGCACAGATACGCAGTATTTT
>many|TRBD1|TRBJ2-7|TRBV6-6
CASSQFQGAEQYF
TGTGCCAGCAGTCAATTCCAGGGGGCCGAGCAGTACTTC
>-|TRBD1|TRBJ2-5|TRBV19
CASSRDSMQETQYF
TGTGCCAGTAGTCGGGACAGCATGCAAGAGACCCAGTACTTC
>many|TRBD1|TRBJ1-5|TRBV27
CASSAGTGSYQPQHF
TGTGCCAGCAGTGCCGGGACAGGGAGTTATCAGCCCCAGCATTTT
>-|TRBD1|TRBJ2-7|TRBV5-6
CASRHSPGQGSSEQYF
TGTGCCAGCAGACACAGCCCGGGACAGGGGTCCAGCGAGCAGTACTTC
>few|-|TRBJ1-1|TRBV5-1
CASSLGEGSTEAFF
TGCGCCAGCAGCTTGGGAGAGGGTTCGACTGAAGCTTTCTTT
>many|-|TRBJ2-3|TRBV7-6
CASSSRQLDLDTQYF
TGTGCCAGCAGCTCCCGACAGTTGGATCTCGATACGCAGTATTTT
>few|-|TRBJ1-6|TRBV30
CAWRGLSPSPLHF
TGTGCCTGGAGGGGACTATCCCCCTCCCCCCTCCACTTT
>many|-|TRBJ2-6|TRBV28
CASSPSRYSGANVLTF
TGTGCCAGCAGTCCCTCCCGTTACTCTGGGGCCAACGTCCTGACTTTC